The sequence of this TCR beta chain was determined in a study of blood T cell dynamics during melanoma immunotherapy. The CDR3 contains 14 residues. Germline V gene lookup returns CDR1 SGHDT and CDR2 YYEEEE. V was trimmed by 1 base and J by 7 bases, leaving 14 bases between them. Profiling relied on immunoSEQ multiplex PCR, and the TCRdb table lists in-frame clones only, not all of them. The table shows around 12,000 clones, with about 88% occurring only once. This sample's time point: pre-treatment baseline. The chain uses TRBV5-6 and TRBJ1-2; D is possibly TRBD1 (6 bases). The source is a human donor with melanoma. Sequencing used blood, obtained from a patient treated with checkpoint blockade. CDR3 DNA sequence: TGTGCCAGCAGCTTGATCGGACAGTCAAGTGGCTACACCTTC. Protein product: CASSLIGQSSGYTF.